What follows are 7 T cell receptor beta chains derived from one specimen sequenced in a study of beta chain features in type 1 diabetes. Findings of the study overall: The study found moderately but significantly shorter TCRB CDR3s in all four CD4+ subsets of Type 1 diabetes patients.

Their cognate antigens are unknown. Expressed TCRB transcripts were sequenced after all isolated RNA was converted to cDNA. Some clones are missing from TCRdb's copy, which holds only in-frame ones; the method was immunoSEQ multiplex PCR. The table has 240,000 or so clones, roughly 21% seen once. The sample consisted of naive CD4+ T cells from blood. These receptors all come from a woman aged 40 to 50 with type 1 diabetes.

This clone showed up just a few times. V is TRBV6-5 and J is TRBJ2-5; 10 nucleotides match TRBD2. CDR1 MNHEY and CDR2 SVGAGI come from the germline V gene. This CDR3 comprises 15 residues. V gave up 4 bases and J gave up 5 bases; unmatched junction bases: 7. In DNA form, the CDR3 reads TGTGCCAGCAGTTTTACCACTAGCGGGGAGGAGACCCAGTACTTC. Translating gives CASSFTTSGEETQYF.

The V call is TRBV2, the J call TRBJ1-1; D perhaps matches TRBD1 (5 bases). The CDR3 is 13 amino acids. V shed 4 bases and J shed 5 bases, with 11 bases lying between them. Germline-derived CDR1 and CDR2 are SNHLY and FYNNEI. The CDR3 nucleotides are TGTGCCAGCAGTGTGGGGGGACCAACTGAAGCTTTCTTT. This encodes CASSVGGPTEAFF.

This sequence joins TRBV9 and TRBJ1-4; D is unresolved. Trimming took 2 bases from V and 8 from J, leaving 16 bases between them. Germline CDR1 reads SGDLS; CDR2 reads YYNGEE. The CDR3 sequence is 15 residues long. The CDR3 region has the DNA TGTGCCAGCAGCGTCGGTAGCCTAACACGGGAAAAACTGTTTTTT. It codes for CASSVGSLTREKLFF.

This clone came up a few times. The chain combines TRBV28 with TRBJ2-1; possible D gene TRBD1, 6 bases. V gave up 3 bases and J gave up 15 bases, with 27 bases separating them. Germline V gene data show CDR1 as MDHEN and CDR2 as SYDVKM. The CDR3 has 16 amino acids. In DNA form, the CDR3 reads TGTGCCAGCAGTTTGTTTAACAGGGCTGAGGGGGAATGGGTGTTCTTC. Its protein product is CASSLFNRAEGEWVFF.

The chain recombines TRBV18 with TRBJ1-1; 7 nucleotides line up with TRBD1. CDR1 and CDR2 from the germline V gene are KGHSH and LQKENI. The CDR3 sequence is 13 residues long. The junction had 7 bases not matched to a gene; V was cut back by 8 bases and J by 4 bases. The CDR3 DNA reads TGTGCCAGCGGGACAGCGGTCGGCACTGAAGCTTTCTTT. It specifies CASGTAVGTEAFF.

This clone has just a few counts. The chain recombines TRBV18 with TRBJ2-5, with D possibly TRBD1 on 6 matching bases. Trimming shortened V by 3 bases and J by 1 base, and 12 bases separated the two germline ends. The CDR3 runs 15 residues. Per the germline V gene, CDR1 is KGHSH and CDR2 is LQKENI. CDR3 region: CASSPLGQSQETQYF. CDR3 in DNA: TGTGCCAGCTCACCTCTTGGACAGAGCCAAGAGACCCAGTACTTC.

The V gene is TRBV7-2, the J gene TRBJ2-1; 10 positions agree with TRBD1. Per germline, CDR1 SGHTA and CDR2 FQGNSA. Trimming removed 3 bases from V and 8 bases from J; junction bases left unmatched: 7. This CDR3 contains 15 residues. CDR3 in DNA: TGTGCCAGCAGCTTCAGTAGAGGGACAGGGGATGAGCAGTTCTTC. It yields the protein CASSFSRGTGDEQFF.